The 12 T cell receptor beta chains below all came from one sample that was sequenced in a study of blood T cell repertoires in COVID-19. Repertoires were generated with immunoSEQ multiplex PCR, while TCRdb's copy carries only in-frame clones and drops some. The sample carries about 81,000 clones, roughly 88% recorded once. What was sequenced was peripheral blood. The receptor source for this set is a human donor in a cohort sampled during active COVID-19.

This rearrangement joins TRBV27 to TRBJ1-6; 11 positions agree with TRBD1. Trimming took 5 bases from V and 10 from J; bases not matched to a gene: 7. Germline-derived CDR1 and CDR2 are MNHEY and SMNVEV (reference sequence). The CDR3 covers 15 residues. CDR3: CASSPAGTGGSPLHF. The CDR3 DNA reads as TGTGCCAGCAGTCCCGCCGGGACAGGGGGGTCACCCCTCCACTTT.

Of note for this clone: Mismatch with germline at one junction end may stem from a read error. This chain links TRBV4-2 with TRBJ2-5; TRBD1 might be the D (6 bases). Germline assignment: CDR1 LGHNA and CDR2 YNFKEQ. The CDR3 runs to 15 residues. Here the CDR3 reads CTSSQEWGRGETQYF. CDR3 in DNA: TGTACCAGCAGCCAAGAGTGGGGGCGCGGGGAGACCCAGTACTTC.

V usage is TRBV15 and J usage is TRBJ1-6; 7 bases line up with TRBD1. The J segment lost 2 bases and the V segment lost 5 bases, leaving 3 bases of the junction unmatched. This CDR3 is built from 15 residues. Germline-derived CDR1 and CDR2 are LNHNV and YYDKDF (reference sequence). The CDR3 loop is CATSAGTAYNSPLHF. In DNA, the CDR3 is TGTGCCACCAGCGCGGGGACAGCCTATAATTCACCCCTCCACTTT.

This clone was counted a single time. The V call is TRBV2, the J call TRBJ2-6; the D gene could be TRBD1 or TRBD2 (7 bases each). Germline assignment: CDR1 SNHLY and CDR2 FYNNEI. The length of the CDR3 is 15 residues. DNA of the CDR3: TGTGTCAGGGGGGGATCTGGGTCTGGGGCCAACGTCCTGACTTTC. Encoded protein: CVRGGSGSGANVLTF. The variable domain in full, completed from reference TRBV2 and TRBJ2-6, reads EPEVTQTPSHQVTQMGQEVILRCVPISNHLYFYWYRQILGQKVEFLVSFYNNEISEKSEIFDDQFSVERPDGSNFTLKIRSTKLEDSAMYFCVRGGSGSGANVLTFGAGSRLTVL.

The chain combines TRBV11-2 with TRBJ2-6, with D uncertain. This CDR3 region has 16 residues. The germline V gene has CDR1 SGHAT and CDR2 FQNNGV. V was shortened by 5 bases and J by 0 bases, with 11 bases between the two germline ends. CDR3 DNA sequence: TGTGCCAGCAGCCCAAGTATGGCCTCTGGGGCCAACGTCCTGACTTTC. Translating gives CASSPSMASGANVLTF.

The chain recombines TRBV5-4 with TRBJ1-2; D gene unclear. V dropped 4 bases and J dropped 2 bases, with 12 bases sitting between them. The CDR3 is 14 amino acids. The V gene's germline CDR1 is SGHNT and CDR2 YYREEE (reference sequence). The CDR3: CASSIPNGNYGYTF. CDR3 sequence (DNA): TGTGCCAGCAGCATTCCTAACGGGAACTATGGCTACACCTTC.

In this sample, this clone is medium-sized. This chain uses TRBV19 with TRBJ1-1; TRBD1 agrees at 11 bases. CDR3 length equals 13 residues. The ends lost 5 bases at V and 13 bases at J; junction bases unmatched: 9. Germline V gene sequence: CDR1 LNHDA, CDR2 SQIVND (reference sequence). CDR3 sequence: CASSPGVGTGGFF. The CDR3 DNA sequence: TGTGCCAGTAGTCCAGGAGTCGGGACAGGGGGTTTCTTT. The full variable domain, rest sourced from reference TRBV19 and TRBJ1-1, is DGGITQSPKYLFRKEGQNVTLSCEQNLNHDAMYWYRQDPGQGLRLIYYSQIVNDFQKGDIAEGYSVSREKKESFPLTVTSAQKNPTAFYLCASSPGVGTGGFFGQGTRLTVV.

The genes are TRBV5-1 and TRBJ2-3; D possibly corresponds to TRBD1 (5 bases). Trimming stripped 4 bases from V and 5 bases from J, with 14 bases between. Germline V lookup: CDR1 SGHRS, CDR2 YFSETQ. CDR3 length equals 14 residues. The CDR3 sequence is CASSPQGGLDTQYF. The DNA for the CDR3 is TGCGCCAGCAGCCCTCAGGGTGGGTTAGATACGCAGTATTTT.

V usage is TRBV19 and J usage is TRBJ1-6, with a weak D call TRBD1 (6 bases). V lost 6 bases and J 9 bases, leaving 15 bases between the germline ends. The CDR3 spans 14 residues. CDR1 and CDR2 from the germline V gene are LNHDA and SQIVND (reference sequence). This CDR3 is CASSPDSGGSPLHF. The CDR3 DNA is TGTGCCAGTAGCCCGGACAGTGGCGGTTCACCCCTCCACTTT.

This chain connects TRBV24-1 to TRBJ2-5, with TRBD2 identical over 14 bases. This CDR3 spans 16 amino acids. Germline CDR1 reads KGHDR; CDR2 reads SFDVKD. The V segment lost 4 bases and the J segment 4 bases; nucleotides outside the gene matches: 4. The CDR3 protein is CATSDPGLAGVETQYF. DNA for the CDR3: TGTGCCACCAGTGACCCGGGACTAGCGGGAGTAGAGACCCAGTACTTC.

This clone was detected only once. V gene TRBV6-6 combines with J gene TRBJ1-4; the D gene is possibly TRBD1 (5 bases). CDR3 length equals 13 residues. V lost 11 bases, J lost 7 bases, and 17 bases lay in between. CDR1 MNHNY and CDR2 SVGAGI come from the germline V gene (reference sequence). CDR3 amino acids: CASKPGGSEKLFF. In DNA, the CDR3 is TGTGCCTCCAAACCCGGGGGTAGTGAAAAACTGTTTTTT.

In this sample, this clone turned up once. The genes are TRBV10-2 and TRBJ2-2, with TRBD2 matching 9 bases. V dropped 4 bases and J dropped 7; count of bases not matched to a gene: 4. The CDR3 runs to 14 residues. In germline, CDR1 is WSHSY, CDR2 SAAADI. The CDR3 DNA sequence: TGCGCCAGCAGTGGGACTAGCGAGGTCGGGGAGCTGTTTTTT. Residues: CASSGTSEVGELFF.